The source of this T cell receptor beta chain is a study of blood T cell repertoires in COVID-19. Turning to the study itself: The origin of the acute and convalescent COVID-19 samples was the United States, Italy and Spain. T cells, B-cell-depleted T cells, or PBMCs supplied cDNA or gDNA.

This clone was detected a few times. Original methodology: From reference gene primer amplification, estimates of nucleated cell counts were derived. Sequencing was performed with immunoSEQ multiplex PCR; in TCRdb, only in-frame clones are kept and a portion is missing. That table supplies the V and J calls and clone size; D and trimming were determined from the DNA. The sample lists around 150,000 clones; 78% were seen once. Germline V lookup: CDR1 SGHAT, CDR2 FQNNGV. V was trimmed by 5 bases and J by 7 bases, leaving 17 bases between them. This CDR3 region has 15 residues. J is TRBJ2-2 and V is TRBV11-2, with a weak D call TRBD1 (6 bases). Sequences were obtained from peripheral blood. The sequence came from a woman older than 75 with acute or convalescent COVID-19. CDR3 protein: CASSEGDRFGGELFF. DNA of the CDR3: TGTGCCAGCAGCGAGGGTGACAGGTTTGGCGGGGAGCTGTTTTTT.